This TCR beta chain derives from a study of OX40 agonist ivuxolimab in advanced cancers. With regard to the full study: The costimulatory receptor OX40 (CD134) was targeted by ivuxolimab, a fully human IgG2 agonistic monoclonal antibody. Intravenous ivuxolimab was administered to patients every 2 weeks at six dose levels: 0.01, 0.1, 0.3, 1.5, 3 and 10 mg/kg. Among the approximately 54 dose-escalation patients, 19 had hepatocellular carcinoma, approximately 15 melanoma, 9 renal cell carcinoma and 9 head and neck cancer. The dose-escalation cohort was 82.7% male with a mean age of around 64 years, ranging from roughly 23 to 90. Patients were allowed to have had prior anti-PD-1, anti-PD-L1 or anti-CTLA-4 therapy, and 40% to 45% of the dose-escalation patients had been treated with checkpoint inhibitors. Partial responses occurred in three dose-escalation patients: two with cutaneous melanoma and one with hepatocellular carcinoma. The purpose of peripheral TCRbeta sequencing was to test whether ivuxolimab changed TCR sequence diversity and led to clonal T-cell expansion. The paper reports the monotherapy dose-escalation portion (N = 52 patients) of the phase I ivuxolimab trial. General study outcomes and caveats: After ivuxolimab, CD8+ T cells had more expanded clones than CD4+ T cells on average. At doses of 0.1 to 3.0 mg/kg, clonal expansion of both CD4+ and CD8+ blood T cells was observed from baseline to week 6. In the 0.1-3.0 mg/kg groups, partial responders had among the lowest normalized peripheral clonal expansion, particularly in CD8+ T cells. Low levels of normalized T-cell clonal expansion were also seen in some nonresponding patients. Which antigens the clonally expanded peripheral T cells were specific for was not determined.

To note about this clone: Its antigen target is currently unknown. Base qualities are not provided; no much larger clone lies one nucleotide away.

For sequencing of the TCRbeta CDR3 region, genomic DNA was extracted from the sorted cells. The immunoSEQ Assay was used for sequencing of TCRbeta CDR3 regions. The table was pulled from immuneACCESS by TCRdb, which kept in-frame rearrangements only. Such tables lose some clones; where checked, under half of the loss comes from unresolved V genes, and the rest has no known cause. The sample contains tens of thousands of clones, 80% of them found a single time. The leading ten clones occupy around 1.3% of the sample. Patients with a history of autoimmune disease or receiving systemic immunosuppression were excluded from the trial. Peripheral blood for TCR sequencing was collected from all dose cohorts at baseline, on cycle 4 day 1, and on cycle 7 day 1. The samples were drawn from a first-in-human, open-label, multicenter phase I dose-escalation trial of ivuxolimab. Adults with locally advanced or metastatic melanoma, renal cell carcinoma, hepatocellular carcinoma or head and neck squamous cell carcinoma were enrolled in the trial. Before TCR sequencing, CD4+ T cells and CD8+ T cells were sorted from peripheral blood as separate populations.

Sequencing was performed on CD4+ or CD8+ T cells sorted from blood, taken in a trial of the OX40 agonist ivuxolimab. The sequence derives from an adult with an advanced solid tumor such as melanoma, head and neck, liver or kidney cancer.

The CDR3 protein: CASVRGGQGYTEAFF. In nucleotides, the sequence is TGTGCTAGTGTACGCGGGGGACAGGGGTACACTGAAGCTTTCTTT. Recombination connected TRBV12-5 to TRBJ1-1; 10 nucleotides in the junction match TRBD1. The CDR3 sequence holds 15 residues, the cysteine and phenylalanine included. The entry retains the CDR3 DNA only, 45 bases that are in frame from base 1. According to the germline V gene, CDR1 reads LGHNT and CDR2 reads FRNRAP. Germline trimming amounts to 7 bases on V and 3 bases on J, with 8 as the count of junction bases outside the gene matches.